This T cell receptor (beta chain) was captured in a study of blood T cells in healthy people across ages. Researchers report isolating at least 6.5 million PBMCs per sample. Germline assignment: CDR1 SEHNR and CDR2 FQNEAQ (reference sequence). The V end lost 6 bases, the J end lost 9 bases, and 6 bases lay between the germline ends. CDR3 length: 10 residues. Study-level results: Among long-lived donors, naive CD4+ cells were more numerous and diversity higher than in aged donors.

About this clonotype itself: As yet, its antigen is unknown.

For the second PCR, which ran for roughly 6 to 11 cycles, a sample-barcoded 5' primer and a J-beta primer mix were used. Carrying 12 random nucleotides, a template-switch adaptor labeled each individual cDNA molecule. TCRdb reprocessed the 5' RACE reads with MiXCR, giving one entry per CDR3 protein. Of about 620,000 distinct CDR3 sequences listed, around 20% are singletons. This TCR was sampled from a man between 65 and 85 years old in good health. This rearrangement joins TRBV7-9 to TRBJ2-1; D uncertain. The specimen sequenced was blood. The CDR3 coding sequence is TGTGCCAGCAGGGCCACTGAGCAGTTCTTC. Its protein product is CASRATEQFF. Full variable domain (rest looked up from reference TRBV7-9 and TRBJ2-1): DTGVSQNPRHKITKRGQNVTFRCDPISEHNRLYWYRQTLGQGPEFLTYFQNEAQLEKSRLLSDRFSAERPKGSFSTLEIQRTEQGDSAMYLCASRATEQFFGPGTRLTVL.